One TCR beta chain is described in this entry. The target antigen is unknown. This entry is derived from a study of T cell repertoires in cytomegalovirus infection. On the study more broadly: Well-studied HLA-B-restricted epitopes and recently identified HLA-C-restricted epitopes of CMV were both used in the study. Public TCR beta signatures marked donors with CMV infection and the matching HLA.

Using its own MiXCR run on the reads, TCRdb lists one record per CDR3 protein. The data contain a few hundred thousand distinct CDR3 sequences, 29% of them seen just once; the ten biggest clones take up about 19%. CDR3 length: 13 residues. Germline CDR1 is DFQATT and CDR2 is SNEGSKA (reference sequence). Trimming cost V 0 bases and J 5 bases, with 10 bases left between them. General observations from the study: The ex vivo response showed dominance by HLA-C-restricted CMV-specific TCR beta clonotypes. Of the TCR beta families, the public ones yielded a cumulative frequency that identified carriers of CMV plus the relevant HLA.

The rearrangement joins TRBV20-1 to TRBJ2-5; D is unresolved. The sample consisted of cultured PBMCs, taken from culture after CMV antigen stimulation. The TCR comes from a human donor in good health (CMV status not recorded). Some clones in this sample may be carry-over from other donors' samples. In nucleotides, the CDR3 is TGCAGTGCTAGAGATCAGGACCTGGAGACCCAGTACTTC. This gives the protein CSARDQDLETQYF.